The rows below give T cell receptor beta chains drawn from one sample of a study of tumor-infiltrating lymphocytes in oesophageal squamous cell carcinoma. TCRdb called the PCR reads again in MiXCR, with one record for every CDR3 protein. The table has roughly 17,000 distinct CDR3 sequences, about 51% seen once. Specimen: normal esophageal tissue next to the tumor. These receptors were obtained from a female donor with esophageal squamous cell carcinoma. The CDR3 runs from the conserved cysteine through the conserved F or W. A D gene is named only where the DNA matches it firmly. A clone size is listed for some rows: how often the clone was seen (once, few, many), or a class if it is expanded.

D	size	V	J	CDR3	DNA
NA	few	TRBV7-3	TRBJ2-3	CASSLGGRRIRANSSTDTQYF	TGTGCCAGCAGCCTAGGTGGGCGTCGGATCCGCGCCAATTCTAGCACAGATACGCAGTATTTT
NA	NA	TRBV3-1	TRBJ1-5	CASSQDRGSLPQPQHF	TGTGCCAGCAGCCAAGATCGAGGCAGTCTTCCGCAGCCCCAGCATTTT
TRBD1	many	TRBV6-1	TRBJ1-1	CASSSGQGIVNTEAFF	TGTGCCAGCAGTTCGGGACAGGGGATAGTGAACACTGAAGCTTTCTTT
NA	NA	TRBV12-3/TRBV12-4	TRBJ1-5	CASSTQGQPQHF	TGTGCCAGCAGCACACAGGGACAGCCCCAGCATTTT
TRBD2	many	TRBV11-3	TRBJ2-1	CASSLGTSALGEQFF	TGTGCCAGCAGCTTAGGGACTAGCGCTCTAGGAGAGCAGTTCTTC
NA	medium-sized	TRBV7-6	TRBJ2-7	CASSLVGESRGTQQYF	TGTGCCAGCAGCTTAGTAGGTGAGAGCAGGGGAACCCAGCAGTACTTC
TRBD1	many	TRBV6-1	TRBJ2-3	CASISRTGGHRPKSDTDTQYF	TGTGCCAGCATATCCAGGACAGGGGGGCACAGGCCCAAATCGGACACAGATACGCAGTATTTT
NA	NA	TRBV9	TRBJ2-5	CASSPYGETQYF	TGTGCCAGCAGCCCCTATGGAGAGACCCAGTACTTC
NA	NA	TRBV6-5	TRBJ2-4	CASSYSAGTGNIQYF	TGTGCCAGCAGTTACTCAGCCGGGACTGGCAACATTCAGTACTTC
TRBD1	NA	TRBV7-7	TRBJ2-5	CASSPTGALETQYF	TGTGCTAGCAGCCCGACAGGGGCCCTCGAGACCCAGTACTTC
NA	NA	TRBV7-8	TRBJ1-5	CASSLLIWGPGNQPQHF	TGTGCCAGCAGCTTATTAATCTGGGGGCCCGGCAATCAGCCCCAGCATTTT
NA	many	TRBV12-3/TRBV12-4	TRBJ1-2	CASSFQDPEYGYTF	TGTGCCAGCAGTTTTCAGGATCCTGAGTATGGCTACACCTTC
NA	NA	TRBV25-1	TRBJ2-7	CASSTRLEQYF	TGTGCCAGCAGCACCCGCCTCGAGCAGTACTTC
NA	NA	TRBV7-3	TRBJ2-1	CASSSRSTGKQFF	TGTGCCAGCAGCTCCAGATCAACAGGGAAGCAGTTCTTC
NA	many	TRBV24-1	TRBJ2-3	CATSVGGVTDTQYF	TGTGCCACCAGTGTTGGGGGAGTCACAGATACGCAGTATTTT
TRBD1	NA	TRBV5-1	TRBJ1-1	CASSSWTGKAFF	TGCGCCAGCAGCTCCTGGACAGGAAAAGCTTTCTTT
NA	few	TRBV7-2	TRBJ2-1	CASSLGLSYNEQFF	TGTGCCAGCAGCTTAGGGCTGTCCTACAATGAGCAGTTCTTC
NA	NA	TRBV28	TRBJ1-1	CASSSSSGWDTEAFF	TGTGCCAGCAGTTCTAGCTCAGGGTGGGACACTGAAGCTTTCTTT
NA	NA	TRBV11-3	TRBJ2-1	CASSAGSYNEQFF	TGTGCCAGCAGCGCCGGCTCCTACAATGAGCAGTTCTTC
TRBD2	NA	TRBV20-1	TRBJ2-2	CSASGVAGGITGELFF	TGCAGTGCTAGTGGAGTGGCGGGAGGGATCACCGGGGAGCTGTTTTTT
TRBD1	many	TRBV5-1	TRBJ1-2	CASSLTGGDGYTF	TGCGCCAGCAGCTTAACAGGGGGGGATGGCTACACCTTC
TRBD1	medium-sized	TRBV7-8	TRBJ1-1	CASSLETGTEAFF	TGTGCCAGCAGCTTAGAGACAGGGACTGAAGCTTTCTTT
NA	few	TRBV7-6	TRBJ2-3	CASSLGATTDTQYF	TGTGCCAGCAGCTTAGGGGCCACCACAGATACGCAGTATTTT